The clone carrying this T cell receptor (beta chain) was observed many times. For TCRbeta, the library was prepared with unique molecular identifiers. Via MiXCR, TCRdb re-called the PCR reads, giving one row per CDR3 protein. The repertoire holds 190,000 or so distinct CDR3 sequences, roughly 6.3% seen once, with roughly 4.5% in the top ten. Trimming cost V 2 bases and J 5 bases; bases outside gene matches: 11. Germline values: CDR1 SGHVS, CDR2 FQNEAQ. This CDR3 spans 17 amino acids. The record originates from a study of T-cell reconstitution after alpha-beta-depleted transplantation in children. The receptor was derived from a girl less than two years old with combined immunodeficiency, due to receive a stem cell transplant. The specimen was PBMCs, collected before TCRalphabeta/CD19-depleted stem cell transplant. The chain links TRBV7-8 to TRBJ2-3, with 9 positions matching TRBD2. The DNA for the CDR3 is TGTGCCAGCAGCTTACCACCTTTTGGTAGCGGGGGAGATACGCAGTATTTT. This codes for CASSLPPFGSGGDTQYF.